This T cell receptor (beta chain) is drawn from a study of blood T cell repertoires in COVID-19. The participants were between about 18 and 95 years old and came from under 25 US areas. Measured with immunoSEQ multiplex PCR; TCRdb has only the in-frame clones, and not every one. The table lists about 440,000 clones, 90% of them singletons. This CDR3 has 17 amino acids. Germline V lookup: CDR1 LNHDA, CDR2 SQIVND (reference sequence). J was trimmed by 2 bases and V by 6 bases; bases with no gene match: 15. This sequence joins TRBV19 and TRBJ1-1, with 7 bases fitting TRBD1. This receptor was obtained from a man between 18 and 29 years old who had recovered from COVID-19. Sequencing was performed on PBMCs or T cells enriched from blood (not recorded which). The CDR3 region is CASRGLTGEVFNTEAFF. The CDR3, as DNA: TGTGCCAGTAGGGGCCTAACAGGGGAAGTTTTTAACACTGAAGCTTTCTTT.